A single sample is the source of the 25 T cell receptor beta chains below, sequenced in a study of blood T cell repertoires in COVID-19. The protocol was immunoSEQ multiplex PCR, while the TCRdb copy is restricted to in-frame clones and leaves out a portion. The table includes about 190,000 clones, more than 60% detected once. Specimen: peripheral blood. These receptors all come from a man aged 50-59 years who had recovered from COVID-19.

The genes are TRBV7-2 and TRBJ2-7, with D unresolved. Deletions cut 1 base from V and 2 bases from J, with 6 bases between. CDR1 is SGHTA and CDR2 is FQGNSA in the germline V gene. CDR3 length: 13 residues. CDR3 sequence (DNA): TGTGCCAGCAGCTTAGTCCTAGCCTACGAGCAGTACTTC. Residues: CASSLVLAYEQYF. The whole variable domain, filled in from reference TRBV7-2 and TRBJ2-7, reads GAGVSQSPSNKVTEKGKDVELRCDPISGHTALYWYRQSLGQGLEFLIYFQGNSAPDKSGLPSDRFSAERTGGSVSTLTIQRTQQEDSAVYLCASSLVLAYEQYFGPGTRLTVT.

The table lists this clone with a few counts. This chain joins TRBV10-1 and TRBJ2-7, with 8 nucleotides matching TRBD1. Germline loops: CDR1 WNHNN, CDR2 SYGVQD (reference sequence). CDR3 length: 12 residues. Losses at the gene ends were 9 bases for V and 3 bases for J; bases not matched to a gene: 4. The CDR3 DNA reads TGCGCCAGGGCCGGGACAGGCTACGAGCAGTACTTC. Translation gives CARAGTGYEQYF.

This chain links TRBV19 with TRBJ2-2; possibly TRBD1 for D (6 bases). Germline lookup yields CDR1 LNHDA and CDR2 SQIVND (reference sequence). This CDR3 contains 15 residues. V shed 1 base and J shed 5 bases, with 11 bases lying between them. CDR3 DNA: TGTGCCAGTAGTATAGGTAACAGGGAGACCGGGGAGCTGTTTTTT. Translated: CASSIGNRETGELFF.

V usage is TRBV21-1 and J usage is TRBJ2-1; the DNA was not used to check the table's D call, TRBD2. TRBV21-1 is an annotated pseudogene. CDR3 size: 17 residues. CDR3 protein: CASSKALTPYSYNEQFF. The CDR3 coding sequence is TGTGCCAGCAGCAAAGCGTTGACTCCATACTCCTACAATGAGCAGTTCTTC.

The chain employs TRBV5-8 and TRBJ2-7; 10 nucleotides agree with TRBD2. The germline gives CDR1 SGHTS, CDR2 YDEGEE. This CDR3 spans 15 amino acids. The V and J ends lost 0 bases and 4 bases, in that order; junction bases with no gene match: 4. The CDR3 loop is CASSLATSGIYEQYF. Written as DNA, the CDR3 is TGTGCCAGCAGCTTGGCCACTAGCGGGATATACGAGCAGTACTTC.

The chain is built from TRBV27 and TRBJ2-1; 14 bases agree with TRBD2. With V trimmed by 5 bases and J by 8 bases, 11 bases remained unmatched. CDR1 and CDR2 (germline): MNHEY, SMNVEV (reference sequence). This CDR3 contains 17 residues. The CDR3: CASSLRTSGRSFDEQFF. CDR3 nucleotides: TGTGCCAGCAGTCTACGGACTAGCGGGAGGAGTTTCGATGAGCAGTTCTTC.

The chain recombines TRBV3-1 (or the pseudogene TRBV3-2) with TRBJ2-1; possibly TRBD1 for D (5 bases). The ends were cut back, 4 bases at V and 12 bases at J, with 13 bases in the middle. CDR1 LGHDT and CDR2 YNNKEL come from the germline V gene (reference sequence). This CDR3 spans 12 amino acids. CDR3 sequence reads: CASSPRGLGQFF. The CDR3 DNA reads TGTGCCAGCAGCCCTAGGGGCTTGGGGCAGTTCTTC.

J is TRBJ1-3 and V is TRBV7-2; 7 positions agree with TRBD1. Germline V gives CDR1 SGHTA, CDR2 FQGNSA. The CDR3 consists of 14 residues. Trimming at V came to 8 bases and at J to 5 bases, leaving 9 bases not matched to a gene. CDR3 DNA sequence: TGTGCCAGCGCCCTACAGGGGACCCGAAACACCATATATTTT. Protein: CASALQGTRNTIYF. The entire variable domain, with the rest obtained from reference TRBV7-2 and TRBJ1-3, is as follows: GAGVSQSPSNKVTEKGKDVELRCDPISGHTALYWYRQSLGQGLEFLIYFQGNSAPDKSGLPSDRFSAERTGGSVSTLTIQRTQQEDSAVYLCASALQGTRNTIYFGEGSWLTVV.

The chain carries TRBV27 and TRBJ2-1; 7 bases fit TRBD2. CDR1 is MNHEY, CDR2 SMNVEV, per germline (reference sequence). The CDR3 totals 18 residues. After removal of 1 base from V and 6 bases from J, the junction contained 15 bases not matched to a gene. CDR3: CASSLFVLEAGGTNEQFF. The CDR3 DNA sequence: TGTGCCAGCAGTTTATTTGTCCTCGAAGCCGGGGGGACCAATGAGCAGTTCTTC.

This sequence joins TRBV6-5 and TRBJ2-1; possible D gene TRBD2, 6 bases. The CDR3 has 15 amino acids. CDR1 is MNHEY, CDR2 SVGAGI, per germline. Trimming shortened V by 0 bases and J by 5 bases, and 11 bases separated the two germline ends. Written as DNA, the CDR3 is TGTGCCAGCAGTTACTCGGGCGGGGTTAACAATGAGCAGTTCTTC. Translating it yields CASSYSGGVNNEQFF.

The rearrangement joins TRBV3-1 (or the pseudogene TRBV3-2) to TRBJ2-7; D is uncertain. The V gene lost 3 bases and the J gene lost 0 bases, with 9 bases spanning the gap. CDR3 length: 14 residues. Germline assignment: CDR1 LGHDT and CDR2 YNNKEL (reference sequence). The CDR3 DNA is TGTGCCAGCAGCCAGCACTACCCCTCCTACGAGCAGTACTTC. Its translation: CASSQHYPSYEQYF.

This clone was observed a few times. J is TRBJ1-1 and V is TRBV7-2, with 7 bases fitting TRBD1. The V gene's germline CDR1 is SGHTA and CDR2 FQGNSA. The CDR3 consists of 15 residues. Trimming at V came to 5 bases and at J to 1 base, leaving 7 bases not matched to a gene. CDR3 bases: TGTGCCAGCAGCCCGACAGGGTTTAGGAACACTGAAGCTTTCTTT. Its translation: CASSPTGFRNTEAFF. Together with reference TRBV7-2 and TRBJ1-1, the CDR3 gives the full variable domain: GAGVSQSPSNKVTEKGKDVELRCDPISGHTALYWYRQSLGQGLEFLIYFQGNSAPDKSGLPSDRFSAERTGGSVSTLTIQRTQQEDSAVYLCASSPTGFRNTEAFFGQGTRLTVV.

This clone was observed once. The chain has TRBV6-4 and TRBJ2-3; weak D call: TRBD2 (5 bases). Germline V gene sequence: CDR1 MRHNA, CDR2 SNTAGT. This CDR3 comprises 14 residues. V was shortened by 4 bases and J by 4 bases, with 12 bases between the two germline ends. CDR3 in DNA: TGTGCCAGCAGTGTAAACGGACTTCCAGATACGCAGTATTTT. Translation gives CASSVNGLPDTQYF.

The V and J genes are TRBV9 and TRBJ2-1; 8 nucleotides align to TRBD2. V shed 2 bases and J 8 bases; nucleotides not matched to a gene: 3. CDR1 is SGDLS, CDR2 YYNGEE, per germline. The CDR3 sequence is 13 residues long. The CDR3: CASSVGTRDEQFF. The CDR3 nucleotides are TGTGCCAGCAGCGTCGGGACTAGGGATGAGCAGTTCTTC.

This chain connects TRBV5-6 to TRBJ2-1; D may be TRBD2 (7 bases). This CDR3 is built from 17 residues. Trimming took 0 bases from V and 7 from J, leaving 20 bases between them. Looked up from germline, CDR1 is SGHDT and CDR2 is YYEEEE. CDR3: CASSLAWRGRAGNEQFF. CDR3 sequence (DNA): TGTGCCAGCAGCTTGGCGTGGAGGGGGAGGGCCGGTAATGAGCAGTTCTTC.

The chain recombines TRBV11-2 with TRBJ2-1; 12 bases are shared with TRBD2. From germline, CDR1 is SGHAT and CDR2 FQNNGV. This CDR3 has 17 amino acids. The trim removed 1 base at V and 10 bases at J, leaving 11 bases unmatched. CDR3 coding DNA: TGTGCCAGCAGCTTAGCGCTAGGGCTAGCGGGAGGGAGGGAGCAGTTCTTC. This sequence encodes CASSLALGLAGGREQFF.

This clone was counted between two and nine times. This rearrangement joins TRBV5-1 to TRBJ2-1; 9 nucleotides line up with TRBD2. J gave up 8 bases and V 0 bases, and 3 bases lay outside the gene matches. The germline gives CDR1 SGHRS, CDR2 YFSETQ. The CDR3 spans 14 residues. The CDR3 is CASSLDSGRDEQFF. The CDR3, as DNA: TGCGCCAGCAGCTTGGATAGCGGGAGAGATGAGCAGTTCTTC. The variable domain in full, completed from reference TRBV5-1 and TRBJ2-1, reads KAGVTQTPRYLIKTRGQQVTLSCSPISGHRSVSWYQQTPGQGLQFLFEYFSETQRNKGNFPGRFSGRQFSNSRSEMNVSTLELGDSALYLCASSLDSGRDEQFFGPGTRLTVL.

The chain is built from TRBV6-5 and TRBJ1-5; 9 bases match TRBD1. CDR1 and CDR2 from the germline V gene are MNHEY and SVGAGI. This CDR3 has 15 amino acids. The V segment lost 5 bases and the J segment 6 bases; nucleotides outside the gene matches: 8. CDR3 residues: CASSTTTGGGQPQHF. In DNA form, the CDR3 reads TGTGCCAGCAGTACAACTACAGGGGGCGGTCAGCCCCAGCATTTT.

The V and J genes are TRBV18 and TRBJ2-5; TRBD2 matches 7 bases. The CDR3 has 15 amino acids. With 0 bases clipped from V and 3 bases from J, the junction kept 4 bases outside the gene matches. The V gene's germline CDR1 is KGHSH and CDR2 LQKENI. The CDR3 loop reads CASSPPAGVEETQYF. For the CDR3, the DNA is TGTGCCAGCTCACCACCGGCGGGAGTTGAAGAGACCCAGTACTTC. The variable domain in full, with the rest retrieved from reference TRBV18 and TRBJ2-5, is NAGVMQNPRHLVRRRGQEARLRCSPMKGHSHVYWYRQLPEEGLKFMVYLQKENIIDESGMPKERFSAEFPKEGPSILRIQQVVRGDSAAYFCASSPPAGVEETQYFGPGTRLLVL.

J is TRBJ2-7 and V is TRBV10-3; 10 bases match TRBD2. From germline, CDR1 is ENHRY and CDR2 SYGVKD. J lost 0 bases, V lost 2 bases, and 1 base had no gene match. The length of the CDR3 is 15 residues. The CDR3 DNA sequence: TGTGCCATCAGTGAGACTAGCGGGAACTCCTACGAGCAGTACTTC. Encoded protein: CAISETSGNSYEQYF.

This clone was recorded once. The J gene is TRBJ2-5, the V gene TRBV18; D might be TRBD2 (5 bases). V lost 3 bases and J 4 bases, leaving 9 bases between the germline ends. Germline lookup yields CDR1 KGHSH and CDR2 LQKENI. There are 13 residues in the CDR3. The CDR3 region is CASSPDLGETQYF. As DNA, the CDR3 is TGTGCCAGCTCACCGGACTTGGGAGAGACCCAGTACTTC.

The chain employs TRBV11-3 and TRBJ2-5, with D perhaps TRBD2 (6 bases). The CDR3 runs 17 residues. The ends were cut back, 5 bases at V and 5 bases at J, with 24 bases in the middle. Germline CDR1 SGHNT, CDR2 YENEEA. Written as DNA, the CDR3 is TGTGCCAGCAGCCATGGGGGGTGGGGGGTTCCGGGCGAGACCCAGTACTTC. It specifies CASSHGGWGVPGETQYF.

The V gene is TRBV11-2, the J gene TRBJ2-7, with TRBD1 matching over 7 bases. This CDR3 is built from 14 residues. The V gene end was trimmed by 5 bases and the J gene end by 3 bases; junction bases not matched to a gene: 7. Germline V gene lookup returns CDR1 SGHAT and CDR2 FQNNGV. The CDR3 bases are TGTGCCAGCAGCCGCAGAACAGGGGTCTACGAGCAGTACTTC. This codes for CASSRRTGVYEQYF. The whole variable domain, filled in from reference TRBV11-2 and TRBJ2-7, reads EAGVAQSPRYKIIEKRQSVAFWCNPISGHATLYWYQQILGQGPKLLIQFQNNGVVDDSQLPKDRFSAERLKGVDSTLKIQPAKLEDSAVYLCASSRRTGVYEQYFGPGTRLTVT.

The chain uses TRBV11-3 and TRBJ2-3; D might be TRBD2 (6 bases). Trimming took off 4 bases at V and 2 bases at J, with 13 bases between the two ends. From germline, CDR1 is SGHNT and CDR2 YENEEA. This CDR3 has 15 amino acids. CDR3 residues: CASSSGLEFTDTQYF. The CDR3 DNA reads TGTGCCAGCAGCTCGGGACTCGAATTCACAGATACGCAGTATTTT.

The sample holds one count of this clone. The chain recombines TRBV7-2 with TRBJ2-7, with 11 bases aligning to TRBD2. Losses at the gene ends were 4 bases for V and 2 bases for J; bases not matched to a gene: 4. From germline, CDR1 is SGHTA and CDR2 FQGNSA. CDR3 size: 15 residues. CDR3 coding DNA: TGTGCCAGCAGCTCCGGACTAGCGGGCACCTACGAGCAGTACTTC. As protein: CASSSGLAGTYEQYF. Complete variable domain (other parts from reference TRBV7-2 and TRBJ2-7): GAGVSQSPSNKVTEKGKDVELRCDPISGHTALYWYRQSLGQGLEFLIYFQGNSAPDKSGLPSDRFSAERTGGSVSTLTIQRTQQEDSAVYLCASSSGLAGTYEQYFGPGTRLTVT.